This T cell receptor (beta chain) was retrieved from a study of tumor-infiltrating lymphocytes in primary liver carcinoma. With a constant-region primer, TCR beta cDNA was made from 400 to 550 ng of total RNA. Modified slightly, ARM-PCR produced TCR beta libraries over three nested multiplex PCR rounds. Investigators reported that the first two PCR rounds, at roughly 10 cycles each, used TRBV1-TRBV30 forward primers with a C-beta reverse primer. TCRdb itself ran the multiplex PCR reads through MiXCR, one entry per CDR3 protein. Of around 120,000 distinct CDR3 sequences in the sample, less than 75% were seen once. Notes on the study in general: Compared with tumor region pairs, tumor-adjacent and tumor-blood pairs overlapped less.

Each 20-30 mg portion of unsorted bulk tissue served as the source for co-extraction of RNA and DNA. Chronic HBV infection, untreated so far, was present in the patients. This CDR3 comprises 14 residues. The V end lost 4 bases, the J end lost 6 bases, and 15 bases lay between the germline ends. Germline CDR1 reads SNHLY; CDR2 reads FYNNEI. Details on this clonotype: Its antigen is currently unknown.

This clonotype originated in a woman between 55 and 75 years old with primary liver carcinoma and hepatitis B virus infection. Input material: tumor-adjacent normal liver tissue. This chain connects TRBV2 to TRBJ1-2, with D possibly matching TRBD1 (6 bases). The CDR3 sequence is CASSVSTGRHGYTF. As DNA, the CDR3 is TGTGCCAGCAGTGTCAGTACAGGGCGGCATGGCTACACCTTC.